This T cell receptor (beta chain) was identified during a study of blood T cell repertoires in COVID-19. Study details: Both acute and convalescent COVID-19 samples were obtained from the United States, Italy and Spain. Sample material is recorded as cDNA or gDNA derived from T cells, B-cell-depleted T cells, or PBMCs.

The CDR3 totals 13 residues. Germline loops: CDR1 SGDLS, CDR2 YYNGEE. V was clipped by 3 bases and J by 8 bases; unmatched bases: 7. As processed by the authors: It was from reference gene primer amplification that nucleated cell counts were estimated. The data were produced by immunoSEQ multiplex PCR, yet TCRdb's version contains in-frame clones alone and is incomplete. The V and J calls and clone size are taken from that table; D and trimming were inferred from the DNA. The top ten hold about 4% of the sample, which has over 150,000 clones, 76% seen once. This receptor was taken from a woman aged 80 or over with acute or convalescent COVID-19. Input material: peripheral blood. The chain combines TRBV9 with TRBJ1-2, with TRBD1 identical over 7 bases. The CDR3 sequence is CASSGSGGEGYTF. The CDR3 DNA sequence: TGTGCCAGCAGCGGTTCAGGGGGTGAGGGCTACACCTTC.